This T cell receptor beta chain was observed in a study of T cell responses to AZD1222 COVID-19 vaccine. Findings of the study overall: Donors were mostly white British, more females; clonal diversity possibly underestimated. The repertoires were collected only after the peak T cell response.

Repertoires were generated with immunoSEQ multiplex PCR, while TCRdb's copy carries only in-frame clones and drops some. The sample consists of approximately 190,000 clones, 85% to 95% of them appearing once. CDR1 and CDR2 from the germline V gene are MGHDK and SYGVNS. V was cut by 3 bases and J by 2 bases, with 15 bases left in between. The CDR3 is 16 amino acids. Regarding this clone: Its specificity is unknown.

The chain uses TRBV25-1 and TRBJ2-3; possible D gene TRBD1, 6 bases. This receptor was taken from an adult in good health. Sample: peripheral blood, taken on day 0 of AZD1222 vaccination. The CDR3 DNA reads as TGTGCCAGCAGTGACCCCTCACAGGGACCCACAGATACGCAGTATTTT. It specifies CASSDPSQGPTDTQYF. The whole variable domain, filled in from reference TRBV25-1 and TRBJ2-3, reads EADIYQTPRYLVIGTGKKITLECSQTMGHDKMYWYQQDPGMELHLIHYSYGVNSTEKGDLSSESTVSRIRTEHFPLTLESARPSHTSQYLCASSDPSQGPTDTQYFGPGTRLTVL.